The subject of this entry is one TCR beta chain. The sample belongs to a study of blood T cell repertoires in COVID-19. Study details: Samples taken during acute and convalescent COVID-19 were collected in the United States, Italy and Spain. Sources were T cells, B-cell-depleted T cells, or PBMCs; the material itself was cDNA or gDNA.

Per the authors' pipeline: Amplification of reference gene primers was used by the study to estimate nucleated cell counts. Produced via immunoSEQ multiplex PCR; TCRdb's table is partial and in-frame only. The V and J calls and clone size are taken from that table; D and trimming were inferred from the DNA. The sample holds 110,000 or so clones, approximately 90% seen once. The V end was cut by 3 bases, the J end by 4 bases, with 8 bases between. The CDR3 totals 13 residues. In germline, CDR1 is SGHTA, CDR2 FQGTGA. The rearrangement uses TRBV7-3 and TRBJ2-3, with D hard to call. The clonotype was recovered from a human donor with acute or convalescent COVID-19. The donor label of this sample is uncertain. The specimen was peripheral blood. The CDR3, as DNA: TGTGCCAGCAGCTTCTCTAGGTCAGATACGCAGTATTTT. Translating it yields CASSFSRSDTQYF.